This T cell receptor (beta chain) appears in the sequencing data of a study of vaccination effects on CD4 cells after COVID-19. CDR1 and CDR2 (germline): SGHRS, YFSETQ. The CDR3 consists of 16 residues. V lost 4 bases and J lost 5; bases outside the gene matches: 8. ViraFEST expansion of antigen-specific CD4+ T cells with viral peptide pools preceded sequencing. After more than 8 days in culture, the CD4+ T cells were isolated. Of the BNT162b2 and mRNA-1273 vaccines, participants received two doses of one or the other. Produced via immunoSEQ multiplex PCR; TCRdb's table is partial and in-frame only. The sample carries approximately 28,000 clones, over 55% recorded once. Remarks on this clone: The target antigen is unknown.

This specimen was CD4+ T cells from PBMCs cultured with HCoV-NL63 spike peptides, taken after COVID-19 vaccination. The receptor comes from a human donor who received a COVID-19 vaccine. The chain combines TRBV5-1 with TRBJ2-3, with 12 bases lining up with TRBD2. This CDR3 is CASSEGLAGPIDTQYF. The CDR3 DNA follows: TGCGCCAGCAGCGAAGGACTAGCGGGACCTATAGATACGCAGTATTTT.